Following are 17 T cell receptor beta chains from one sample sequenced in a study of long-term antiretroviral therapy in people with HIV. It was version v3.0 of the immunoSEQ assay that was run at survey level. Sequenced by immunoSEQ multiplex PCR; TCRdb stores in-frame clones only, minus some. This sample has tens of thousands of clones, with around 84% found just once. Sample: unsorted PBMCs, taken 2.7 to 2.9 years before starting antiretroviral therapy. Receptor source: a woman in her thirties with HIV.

The CDR3 bases are TGTGCCAGCAAGGGGACAGGCACCCCTCCCTACGAGCAGTACTTC. Translation: CASKGTGTPPYEQYF. The chain uses TRBV6-1 and TRBJ2-7; 8 bases match TRBD1. The CDR3 extends over 15 amino acids. Germline V gives CDR1 MNHNS, CDR2 SASEGT. Trimming removed 7 bases from V and 2 bases from J; junction bases left unmatched: 10.

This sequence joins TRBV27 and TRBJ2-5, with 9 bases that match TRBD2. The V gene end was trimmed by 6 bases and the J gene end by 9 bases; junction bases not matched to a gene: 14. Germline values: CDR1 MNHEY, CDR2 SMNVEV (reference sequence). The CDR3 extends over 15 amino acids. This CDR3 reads CASRSEAGGHTAQYF. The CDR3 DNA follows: TGTGCCAGCAGGAGTGAAGCGGGGGGACACACGGCCCAGTACTTC.

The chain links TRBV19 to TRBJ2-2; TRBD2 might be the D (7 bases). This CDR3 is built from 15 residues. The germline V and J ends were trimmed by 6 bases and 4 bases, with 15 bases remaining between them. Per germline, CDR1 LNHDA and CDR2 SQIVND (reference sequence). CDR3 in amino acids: CASRGGGPSTGELFF. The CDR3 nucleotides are TGTGCCAGTAGAGGGGGGGGCCCTAGCACCGGGGAGCTGTTTTTT.

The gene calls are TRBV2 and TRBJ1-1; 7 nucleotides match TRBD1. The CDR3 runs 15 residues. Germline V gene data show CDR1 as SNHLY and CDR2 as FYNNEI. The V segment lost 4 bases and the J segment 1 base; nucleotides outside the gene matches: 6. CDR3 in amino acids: CASSVPGQKNTEAFF. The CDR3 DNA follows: TGTGCCAGCAGTGTACCGGGACAGAAGAACACTGAAGCTTTCTTT.

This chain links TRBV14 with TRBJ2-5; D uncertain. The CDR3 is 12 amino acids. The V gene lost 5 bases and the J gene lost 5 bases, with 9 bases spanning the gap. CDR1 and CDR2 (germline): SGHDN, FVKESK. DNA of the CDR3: TGTGCCAGCAGCGACCTAAGGGAGACCCAGTACTTC. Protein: CASSDLRETQYF.

CDR3 in DNA: TGTGCCAGCAGCCTCGGACAGGGGGCGGATGAGCAGTACTTC. Its protein product is CASSLGQGADEQYF. The V and J genes are TRBV7-3 and TRBJ2-7; 11 nucleotides align to TRBD1. V shed 5 bases and J 7 bases; nucleotides not matched to a gene: 7. The CDR3 has 14 amino acids. Germline V gene lookup returns CDR1 SGHTA and CDR2 FQGTGA.

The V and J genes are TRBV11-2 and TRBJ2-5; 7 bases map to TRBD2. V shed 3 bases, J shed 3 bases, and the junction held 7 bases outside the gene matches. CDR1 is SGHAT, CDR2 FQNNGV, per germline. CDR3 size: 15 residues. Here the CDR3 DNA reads TGTGCCAGCAGCTTGATGGGGAGGGGTGAAGAGACCCAGTACTTC. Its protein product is CASSLMGRGEETQYF.

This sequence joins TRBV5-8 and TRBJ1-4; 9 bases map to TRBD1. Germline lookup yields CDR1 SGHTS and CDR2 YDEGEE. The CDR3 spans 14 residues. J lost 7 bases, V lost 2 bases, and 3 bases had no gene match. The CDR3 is CASSFRDRAEKLFF. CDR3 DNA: TGTGCCAGCAGCTTTAGGGACAGGGCTGAAAAACTGTTTTTT.

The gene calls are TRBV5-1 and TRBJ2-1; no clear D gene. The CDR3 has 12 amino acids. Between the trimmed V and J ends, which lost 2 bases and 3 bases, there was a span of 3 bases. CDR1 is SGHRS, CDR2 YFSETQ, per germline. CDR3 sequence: CASSFNYNEQFF. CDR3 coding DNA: TGCGCCAGCAGCTTCAACTACAATGAGCAGTTCTTC. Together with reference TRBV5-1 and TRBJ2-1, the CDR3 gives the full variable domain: KAGVTQTPRYLIKTRGQQVTLSCSPISGHRSVSWYQQTPGQGLQFLFEYFSETQRNKGNFPGRFSGRQFSNSRSEMNVSTLELGDSALYLCASSFNYNEQFFGPGTRLTVL.

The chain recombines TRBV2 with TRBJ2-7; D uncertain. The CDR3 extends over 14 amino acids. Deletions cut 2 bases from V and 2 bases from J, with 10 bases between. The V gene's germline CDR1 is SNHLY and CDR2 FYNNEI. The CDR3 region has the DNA TGTGCCAGCAGTGAATACGCAGAAACCTACGAGCAGTACTTC. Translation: CASSEYAETYEQYF.

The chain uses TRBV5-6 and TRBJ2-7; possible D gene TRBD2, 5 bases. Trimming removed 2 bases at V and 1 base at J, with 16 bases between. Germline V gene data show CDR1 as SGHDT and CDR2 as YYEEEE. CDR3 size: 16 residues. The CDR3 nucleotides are TGTGCCAGCAGCTTTAGAGGGCAGGCTTATTCCTACGAGCAGTACGTC. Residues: CASSFRGQAYSYEQYV.

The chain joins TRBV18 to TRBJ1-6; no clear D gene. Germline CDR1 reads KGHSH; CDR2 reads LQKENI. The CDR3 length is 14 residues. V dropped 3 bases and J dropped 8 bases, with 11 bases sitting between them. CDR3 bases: TGTGCCAGCTCACCGGACCAGAACTATTCACCCCTCCACTTT. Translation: CASSPDQNYSPLHF.

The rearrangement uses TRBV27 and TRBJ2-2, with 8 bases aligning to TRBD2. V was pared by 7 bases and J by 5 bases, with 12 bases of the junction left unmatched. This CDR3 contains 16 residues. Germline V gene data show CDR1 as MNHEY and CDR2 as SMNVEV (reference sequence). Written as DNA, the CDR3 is TGTGCCAGCACAACCCCGGGAAGCGGGGGTACCGGGGAGCTGTTTTTT. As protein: CASTTPGSGGTGELFF.

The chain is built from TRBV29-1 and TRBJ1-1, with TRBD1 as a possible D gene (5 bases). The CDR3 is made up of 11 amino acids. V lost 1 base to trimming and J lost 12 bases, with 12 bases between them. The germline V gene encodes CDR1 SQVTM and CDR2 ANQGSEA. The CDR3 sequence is CSVEAGAGTFF. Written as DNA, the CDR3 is TGCAGCGTTGAAGCTGGGGCCGGAACTTTCTTT. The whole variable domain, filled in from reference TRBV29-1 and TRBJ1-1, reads SAVISQKPSRDICQRGTSLTIQCQVDSQVTMMFWYRQQPGQSLTLIATANQGSEATYESGFVIDKFPISRPNLTFSTLTVSNMSPEDSSIYLCSVEAGAGTFFGQGTRLTVV.

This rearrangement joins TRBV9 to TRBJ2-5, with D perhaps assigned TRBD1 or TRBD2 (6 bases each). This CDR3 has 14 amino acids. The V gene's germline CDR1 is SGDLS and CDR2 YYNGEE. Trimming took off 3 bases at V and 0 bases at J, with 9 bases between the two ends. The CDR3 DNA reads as TGTGCCAGCAGCGAGGGGGGCCACCAAGAGACCCAGTACTTC. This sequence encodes CASSEGGHQETQYF.

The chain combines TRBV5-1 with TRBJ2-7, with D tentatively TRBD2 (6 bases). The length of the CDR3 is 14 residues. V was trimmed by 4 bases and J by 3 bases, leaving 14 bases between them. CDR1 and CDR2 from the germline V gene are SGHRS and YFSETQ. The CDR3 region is CASSPMGGIYEQYV. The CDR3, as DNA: TGCGCCAGCAGCCCGATGGGGGGAATCTACGAGCAGTACGTC.

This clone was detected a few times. For the CDR3, the DNA is TGTGCCAGTAGTGCAGGGTTCAATTCACCCCTCCACTTT. Protein sequence: CASSAGFNSPLHF. This chain links TRBV19 with TRBJ1-6, with D perhaps TRBD1 (5 bases). In germline, CDR1 is LNHDA, CDR2 SQIVND (reference sequence). V gave up 5 bases and J gave up 7 bases, with 9 bases separating them. The CDR3 runs 13 residues.